What follows describes a single T cell receptor beta chain. The sample belongs to a study of preoperative IRX-2 immunotherapy in early breast cancer. Treatment denoted: preoperative locoregional IRX-2 cytokine immunotherapy. The CDR3 extends over 19 amino acids. V trimming: 7 bases; J trimming: 6 bases; junction bases outside the gene matches: 18. In germline, CDR1 is MNHEY, CDR2 SMNVEV (reference sequence). TCRdb's table, derived via immunoSEQ multiplex PCR, lists solely in-frame clones and lacks some. The repertoire consists of 60,000 or so clones, with approximately 93% occurring once and the leading ten covering under 2%.

This TCR was recovered from a human donor with breast cancer. The chain has TRBV27 and TRBJ2-1; 13 nucleotides line up with TRBD2. The sample was collected from a patient treated with IRX-2 immunotherapy. The CDR3 nucleotides are TGTGCCAGCATGCCATGGGCCGCGAAAGGACTAGCGGGAGTCAATGAGCAGTTCTTC. Residues: CASMPWAAKGLAGVNEQFF.